Listed below are T cell receptor beta chains from one sample, sequenced in a study of CXCR3-negative and CXCR3-positive naive CD8 T cells. TCRdb reprocessed the 5' RACE reads and reports one entry per CDR3 protein, with no DNA. This table holds about 53,000 distinct CDR3 sequences. Sequenced material: naive CXCR3- CD8+ T cells from blood. These receptor sequences come from a human donor in good health. Some clones in this sample may be carry-over from other donors' samples. Each CDR3 is given with its conserved first and last residue.

>TRBV10-3|TRBJ2-2
CAISESTTNTGELFF
>TRBV18|TRBJ2-2
CASSPQRESLNTGELFF
>TRBV7-8|TRBJ2-3
CASSQSAPLLDTQYF
>TRBV15|TRBJ2-7
CATSRTPSYEQYF
>TRBV5-1|TRBJ2-7
CASRPELESREQYF
>TRBV11-2|TRBJ2-1
CASSFHLAQKQFF
>TRBV5-1|TRBJ2-7
CASSFMVKGGGGDEQYF
>TRBV7-6|TRBJ2-2
CASRPTGLAGPSGTGELFF
>TRBV3-1|TRBJ2-7
CASSQDWAPGQGFHEQYF
>TRBV6-6|TRBJ1-4
CASSYQTGGATNEKLFF
>TRBV29-1|TRBJ2-1
CSVEAEVSSYNEQFF
>TRBV5-1|TRBJ2-1
CASYNRGSPYNEQFF
>TRBV4-3|TRBJ2-7
CASSQDGLPTYEQYF
>TRBV5-1|TRBJ2-7
CASRSGQGANEQYF
>TRBV18|TRBJ2-5
CASSRTGWETQYF
>TRBV6-6|TRBJ2-5
CASSYSRETQYF
>TRBV7-6|TRBJ2-1
CASSLGGGARYNEQFF
>TRBV6-2/TRBV6-3|TRBJ2-7
CASSVADLFYEQYF
>TRBV28|TRBJ2-4
CASSFLRGTGDRDIQYF
>TRBV7-3|TRBJ2-1
CASSLGLAREQFF
>TRBV27|TRBJ2-7
CASSSRGRPYEQYF
>TRBV7-9|TRBJ1-1
CASSPRGRNTEAFF
>TRBV4-1|TRBJ2-1
CASSRTRTEGLYNEQFF
>TRBV20-1|TRBJ1-4
CSARDKRDPTNEKLFF
>TRBV4-3|TRBJ1-3
CASSRGDSYSGNTIYF
>TRBV20-1|TRBJ2-7
CSARDLNAHEQYF
>TRBV6-5|TRBJ2-5
CASSYSEGQPEETQYF
>TRBV7-9|TRBJ2-1
CASSFPASDNNEQFF
>TRBV7-2|TRBJ1-1
CASSLTGAANTEAFF
>TRBV5-5|TRBJ2-1
CASSSGTGDYNEHFF
>TRBV2|TRBJ2-2
CASSEKRLDANTGELFF
>TRBV7-9|TRBJ2-7
CASSLGAPSGRGYEQYF
>TRBV28|TRBJ2-2
CASSLPGGALPPGELFF
>TRBV29-1|TRBJ2-5
CSVASGEETQYF
>TRBV7-9|TRBJ1-5
CASSIWTGVSNQPQHF
>TRBV23-1|TRBJ2-7
CASSLMPLGVPPYEQYF
>TRBV4-2|TRBJ2-5
CASSPRSSLEAEETQYF
>TRBV6-2/TRBV6-3|TRBJ2-7
CASSWMSGSYEQYF
>TRBV10-3|TRBJ1-1
CATYMGGAYTEAFF
>TRBV4-2|TRBJ2-5
CASSQDTQTQYF
>TRBV29-1|TRBJ2-7
CSVEDLRGQYF
>TRBV6-2/TRBV6-3|TRBJ2-2
CASSYLGAVKTRLFF
>TRBV7-9|TRBJ2-1
CASSTGLARYNEQFF
>TRBV2|TRBJ2-5
CASHGTSVLQETQYF
>TRBV7-9|TRBJ1-6
CASSSGTLQSSYNSPLHF
>TRBV7-9|TRBJ2-5
CASSSRDYGTQYF
>TRBV29-1|TRBJ1-3
CSVVEDPWAGNTIYF
>TRBV7-2|TRBJ2-1
CASSRGLAGGYDNEQFF
>TRBV29-1|TRBJ1-2
CSVEGDLDRDAYGYTF
>TRBV4-2|TRBJ2-3
CASSQDFGDYSTDTQYF
>TRBV2|TRBJ2-1
CASSETPLGVRFF
>TRBV21-1|TRBJ2-7
CATTKSCTGGVYEQYF
>TRBV4-3|TRBJ1-6
CATSTLGAAYNSPLHF